This T cell receptor (beta chain) was found in a study of CD8+CD57+ T cells in acquired aplastic anemia. Genomic DNA templated the TCR beta VDJ and CDR3 profiling. TCRdb reanalysed the reads using MiXCR and keeps one entry per CDR3 protein. The repertoire consists of about 160,000 distinct CDR3 sequences, with about half occurring once and the leading ten covering 3.2%. Sequenced patients had shown CD8+CD57+ cell expansion by flow cytometry. Patients uniformly had severe acquired aplastic anemia. This TCR was recovered from a human donor with aplastic anemia. Sequencing was performed on sorted CD4+, CD8+, or CD8+CD57+ T cells (not recorded which) from PBMCs.

The CDR3 loop reads CATSSGARETQYF. CDR3 nucleotides: TGTGCGACGAGTAGCGGGGCCCGAGAGACCCAGTACTTC. The chain couples TRBV19 to TRBJ2-5; 8 bases line up with TRBD2. The CDR3 is made up of 13 amino acids. Germline CDR1 LNHDA, CDR2 SQIVND (reference sequence). The full variable domain, rest sourced from reference TRBV19 and TRBJ2-5, is DGGITQSPKYLFRKEGQNVTLSCEQNLNHDAMYWYRQDPGQGLRLIYYSQIVNDFQKGDIAEGYSVSREKKESFPLTVTSAQKNPTAFYLCATSSGARETQYFGPGTRLLVL.